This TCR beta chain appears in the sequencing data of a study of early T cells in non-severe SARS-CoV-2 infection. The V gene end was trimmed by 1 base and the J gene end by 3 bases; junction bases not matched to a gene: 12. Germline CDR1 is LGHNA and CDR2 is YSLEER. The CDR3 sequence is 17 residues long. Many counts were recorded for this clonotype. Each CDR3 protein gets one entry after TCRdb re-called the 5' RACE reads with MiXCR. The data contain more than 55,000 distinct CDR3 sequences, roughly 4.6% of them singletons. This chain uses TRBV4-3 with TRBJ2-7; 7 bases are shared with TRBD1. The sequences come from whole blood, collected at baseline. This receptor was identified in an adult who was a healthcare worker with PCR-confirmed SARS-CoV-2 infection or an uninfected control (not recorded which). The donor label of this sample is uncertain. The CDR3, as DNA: TGCGCCAGCAGCCAAGGACAGGGCCGAGGGTCTGGCTACGAGCAGTACTTC. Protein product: CASSQGQGRGSGYEQYF.